The 18 T cell receptor beta chains reported below all come from one sample, sequenced in a study of cytomegalovirus exposure and HLA in healthy donors. Produced via immunoSEQ multiplex PCR; TCRdb's table is partial and in-frame only. This table has tens of thousands of clones, about 87% appearing once. The specimen was PBMCs. Receptors originate from a woman aged 18-29 years in good health and CMV-seropositive.

The rearrangement uses TRBV7-9 and TRBJ2-3; D remains ambiguous. V lost 3 bases, J lost 9 bases, and 7 bases lay in between. Germline CDR1 SEHNR, CDR2 FQNEAQ (reference sequence). The CDR3 is 11 amino acids. CDR3 region: CASSLKETQYF. CDR3 bases: TGTGCCAGCAGCTTGAAAGAGACGCAGTATTTT.

The V and J genes are TRBV11-2 and TRBJ1-5, with a weak D call TRBD1 (6 bases). The CDR3 has 14 amino acids. Between the trimmed V and J ends, which lost 4 bases and 5 bases, there was a span of 12 bases. Looked up from germline, CDR1 is SGHAT and CDR2 is FQNNGV. CDR3 coding DNA: TGTGCCAGCAGCTCGACAGGTTTCGATCAGCCCCAGCATTTT. It is translated as CASSSTGFDQPQHF. The full variable domain, rest sourced from reference TRBV11-2 and TRBJ1-5, is EAGVAQSPRYKIIEKRQSVAFWCNPISGHATLYWYQQILGQGPKLLIQFQNNGVVDDSQLPKDRFSAERLKGVDSTLKIQPAKLEDSAVYLCASSSTGFDQPQHFGDGTRLSIL.

This rearrangement joins TRBV4-1 to TRBJ2-1; TRBD2 agrees at 10 bases. Trimming cost V 9 bases and J 6 bases; bases outside gene matches: 8. The V gene's germline CDR1 is MGHRA and CDR2 YSYEKL. The CDR3 length is 14 residues. CDR3 loop: CASRAGGPFNEQFF. DNA of the CDR3: TGCGCCAGTCGAGCGGGGGGGCCATTCAATGAGCAGTTCTTC.

The chain couples TRBV11-2 to TRBJ1-1, with 9 bases that match TRBD1. The CDR3 has 14 residues. The V and J ends lost 5 bases and 1 base, in that order; junction bases with no gene match: 2. Germline CDR1 reads SGHAT; CDR2 reads FQNNGV. CDR3 protein: CASSLTGGNTEAFF. The DNA for the CDR3 is TGTGCCAGCAGCCTGACAGGGGGGAACACTGAAGCTTTCTTT.

The V and J genes are TRBV7-2 and TRBJ2-5, with no clear D. Germline values: CDR1 SGHTA, CDR2 FQGNSA. The CDR3 is 14 residues long. Deletions cut 5 bases from V and 4 bases from J, with 14 bases between. CDR3 in amino acids: CASSPQVSTETQYF. The CDR3 region has the DNA TGTGCCAGCAGCCCTCAGGTATCGACAGAGACCCAGTACTTC.

The chain recombines TRBV19 with TRBJ2-2; D gene ambiguous. Per the germline V gene, CDR1 is LNHDA and CDR2 is SQIVND (reference sequence). Trimming pared 7 bases from V and 7 bases from J, leaving 19 bases between. This CDR3 is built from 15 residues. CDR3 sequence: CASKEKSGLLGELFF. CDR3 sequence (DNA): TGTGCCAGTAAGGAGAAGTCCGGGTTACTCGGGGAGCTGTTTTTT.

The chain couples TRBV27 to TRBJ2-1; possibly TRBD1 for D (6 bases). Germline CDR1 and CDR2: MNHEY and SMNVEV (reference sequence). Trimming took 7 bases from V and 0 from J, leaving 13 bases between them. This CDR3 is 15 amino acids long. Here the CDR3 reads CASNREQSSYNEQFF. The DNA for the CDR3 is TGTGCCAGCAACAGGGAGCAGAGCTCCTACAATGAGCAGTTCTTC.

The gene calls are TRBV5-6 and TRBJ2-1; 9 bases are a match to TRBD2. Germline trimming cut 0 bases from V and 2 bases from J; bases unmatched to any gene: 3. In germline, CDR1 is SGHDT, CDR2 YYEEEE. This CDR3 has 16 residues. The CDR3 DNA follows: TGTGCCAGCAGCTTGGTTCCTAGCGGGACCTACAATGAGCAGTTCTTC. Its translation: CASSLVPSGTYNEQFF.

The chain is built from TRBV6-4 and TRBJ2-3; the D is unclear. V dropped 0 bases and J dropped 2 bases, with 6 bases sitting between them. Germline values: CDR1 MRHNA, CDR2 SNTAGT. This CDR3 comprises 14 residues. The CDR3 DNA reads TGTGCCAGCAGTGACTCGGGCACCACAGATACGCAGTATTTT. It translates to CASSDSGTTDTQYF.

The chain couples TRBV19 to TRBJ2-1, with a weak D call TRBD2 (6 bases). The CDR3 runs to 16 residues. Germline V lookup: CDR1 LNHDA, CDR2 SQIVND (reference sequence). V lost 1 base and J 7 bases, leaving 17 bases between the germline ends. CDR3 amino acids: CASSIVGGEAGNEQFF. The CDR3 nucleotides are TGTGCCAGTAGTATAGTTGGCGGGGAGGCGGGGAATGAGCAGTTCTTC.

CDR3 region: CASSFQSGTSSGANVLTF. The CDR3 coding sequence is TGTGCCAGCAGCTTTCAGTCAGGGACTTCCTCTGGGGCCAACGTCCTGACTTTC. The rearrangement links TRBV11-2 to TRBJ2-6; weak D call: TRBD2 (6 bases). Germline CDR1 reads SGHAT; CDR2 reads FQNNGV. The length of the CDR3 is 18 residues. Trimming shortened V by 3 bases and J by 0 bases, and 15 bases separated the two germline ends.

The chain uses TRBV4-3 and TRBJ1-3; 7 bases are shared with TRBD1. V lost 0 bases, J lost 2 bases, and 1 base stayed unmatched. CDR1 and CDR2 from the germline V gene are LGHNA and YSLEER. The CDR3 is 15 amino acids. CDR3 amino acids: CASSQETGPGNTIYF. CDR3 in DNA: TGCGCCAGCAGCCAAGAGACAGGGCCTGGAAACACCATATATTTT.

The chain links TRBV11-2 to TRBJ1-4; 12 bases line up with TRBD1. Germline-derived CDR1 and CDR2 are SGHAT and FQNNGV. The CDR3 contains 15 residues. V lost 5 bases, J lost 12 bases, and 10 bases stayed unmatched. In DNA, the CDR3 is TGTGCCAGCAGCCAAAGAGGGACAGGGGGCGGAGAACTGTTTTTT. It translates to CASSQRGTGGGELFF.

V usage is TRBV11-3 and J usage is TRBJ1-6; D call uncertain. Germline-derived CDR1 and CDR2 are SGHNT and YENEEA. The CDR3 sequence is 13 residues long. The V gene lost 2 bases and the J gene lost 7 bases, with 6 bases spanning the gap. The CDR3 loop is CASSLSGNSPLHF. The CDR3 nucleotides are TGTGCCAGCAGCTTATCGGGAAATTCACCCCTCCACTTT.

This clone was seen only a few times. The chain links TRBV7-9 to TRBJ2-7, with no clear D. Germline V lookup: CDR1 SEHNR, CDR2 FQNEAQ (reference sequence). Trimming shortened V by 2 bases and J by 4 bases, and 6 bases separated the two germline ends. The CDR3 has 12 amino acids. CDR3 sequence (DNA): TGTGCCAGCAGCTTATCCGGTTACGAGCAGTACTTC. Its protein is CASSLSGYEQYF. The entire variable domain, with the rest obtained from reference TRBV7-9 and TRBJ2-7, is as follows: DTGVSQNPRHKITKRGQNVTFRCDPISEHNRLYWYRQTLGQGPEFLTYFQNEAQLEKSRLLSDRFSAERPKGSFSTLEIQRTEQGDSAMYLCASSLSGYEQYFGPGTRLTVT.

The gene calls are TRBV29-1 and TRBJ1-1; D might be TRBD1 (5 bases). The V end was cut by 3 bases, the J end by 6 bases, with 11 bases between. The CDR3 loop spans 12 amino acids. Germline CDR1 is SQVTM and CDR2 is ANQGSEA. CDR3 bases: TGCAGCGTTGAGGGGGGGATACCTGAAGCTTTCTTT. Translation gives CSVEGGIPEAFF.

V and J are TRBV6-6 and TRBJ1-3; D may be TRBD1 (6 bases). V lost 6 bases and J 8 bases, leaving 23 bases between the germline ends. Germline V lookup: CDR1 MNHNY, CDR2 SVGAGI (reference sequence). The CDR3 is 16 amino acids. The CDR3 sequence: CASRSIGGPGEDTIYF. Here the CDR3 DNA reads TGTGCCAGCAGAAGCATTGGGGGCCCTGGTGAAGACACCATATATTTT.

V usage is TRBV10-2 and J usage is TRBJ1-4; TRBD1 is a possible D gene (5 bases). Germline assignment: CDR1 WSHSY and CDR2 SAAADI. Trimming removed 5 bases from V and 2 bases from J, with 9 bases in between. This CDR3 spans 14 amino acids. CDR3 amino acids: CASSSGTTNEKLFF. As DNA, the CDR3 is TGCGCCAGCAGTTCGGGGACTACTAATGAAAAACTGTTTTTT.